These 29 T cell receptor beta chains came from one sample sequenced in a study of cytomegalovirus exposure and HLA in healthy donors. Primers included in the PCR were 60 Vbeta and 13 Jbeta primers. TCRdb's table, derived via immunoSEQ multiplex PCR, lists solely in-frame clones and lacks some. The sample has about 150,000 clones; around 79% are singletons. Sequencing used PBMCs. These receptors were obtained from a human donor in good health.

The rearrangement links TRBV4-1 to TRBJ1-3; D is perhaps TRBD1 (5 bases). Trimming took 0 bases from V and 0 from J, leaving 15 bases between them. Germline V lookup: CDR1 MGHRA, CDR2 YSYEKL. The CDR3 loop spans 18 amino acids. This CDR3 reads CASSQEGGRILSGNTIYF. The CDR3, as DNA: TGCGCCAGCAGCCAAGAGGGGGGACGGATACTCTCTGGAAACACCATATATTTT.

The DNA for the CDR3 is TGCGCCAGCAGCTTAGGGACAGAATCCTACAATGAGCAGTTCTTC. This translates into CASSLGTESYNEQFF. The chain is built from TRBV5-1 and TRBJ2-1; 7 bases agree with TRBD1. The CDR3 is 15 amino acids. CDR1 is SGHRS, CDR2 YFSETQ, per germline. Trimming cost V 2 bases and J 1 base; bases outside gene matches: 3. Full variable domain (rest looked up from reference TRBV5-1 and TRBJ2-1): KAGVTQTPRYLIKTRGQQVTLSCSPISGHRSVSWYQQTPGQGLQFLFEYFSETQRNKGNFPGRFSGRQFSNSRSEMNVSTLELGDSALYLCASSLGTESYNEQFFGPGTRLTVL.

This chain uses TRBV5-1 with TRBJ2-7; tentative D call: TRBD2 (6 bases). V dropped 0 bases and J dropped 3 bases, with 10 bases sitting between them. This CDR3 is 14 amino acids long. The germline V gene has CDR1 SGHRS and CDR2 YFSETQ. This chain's CDR3 is CASSLGVAVYEQYF. CDR3 sequence (DNA): TGCGCCAGCAGCTTGGGGGTAGCGGTCTACGAGCAGTACTTC.

V is TRBV7-2 and J is TRBJ2-7, with D perhaps TRBD2 (6 bases). V was cut by 6 bases and J by 0 bases, with 15 bases left in between. The CDR3 covers 15 residues. Germline V lookup: CDR1 SGHTA, CDR2 FQGNSA. The CDR3 sequence: CASSPSGSHSYEQYF. The CDR3 coding sequence is TGTGCCAGCAGTCCATCCGGGAGCCACTCCTACGAGCAGTACTTC.

J is TRBJ2-1 and V is TRBV30, with 10 bases fitting TRBD2. Trimming at V came to 7 bases and at J to 7 bases, leaving 13 bases not matched to a gene. The CDR3 covers 15 residues. Germline V lookup: CDR1 GTSNPN, CDR2 SVGIG (reference sequence). CDR3 DNA: TGTGCCTCCTCCACAGCGGGGGGGATATGGAATGAGCAGTTCTTC. This sequence encodes CASSTAGGIWNEQFF.

This clone was observed a handful of times. The J gene is TRBJ2-5, the V gene TRBV5-4; 7 bases are a match to TRBD1. Germline CDR1 and CDR2: SGHNT and YYREEE (reference sequence). The CDR3 extends over 14 amino acids. V shed 4 bases and J 0 bases; nucleotides not matched to a gene: 3. The CDR3 nucleotides are TGTGCCAGCAGCCCGGGACAGTACCAAGAGACCCAGTACTTC. Protein: CASSPGQYQETQYF.

As regards this clone: The limits of the CDR3 on the DNA are not certain, so only TCRdb's listed CDR3 is given. The chain links TRBV10-1 to TRBJ2-2; TRBD1, as called in the table, went unchecked against the DNA. The germline V gene has CDR1 WNHNN and CDR2 SYGVQD (reference sequence). Termini included, the CDR3 measures 15 amino acids. CDR3 sequence reads: CASSDSGQGDGELFF.

The chain employs TRBV15 and TRBJ2-5; the D is unclear. The CDR3 has 12 residues. V was shortened by 7 bases and J by 4 bases, with 10 bases between the two germline ends. Germline V CDR1 and CDR2: LNHNV, YYDKDF (reference sequence). For the CDR3, the DNA is TGTGCCACCACAAGTAGTGGAGAGACCCAGTACTTC. It yields the protein CATTSSGETQYF.

The chain is built from TRBV19 and TRBJ2-1; 8 bases align to TRBD2. The CDR3 has 14 residues. V was clipped by 6 bases and J by 0 bases; unmatched bases: 1. Germline V CDR1 and CDR2: LNHDA, SQIVND (reference sequence). The CDR3 bases are TGTGCCAGTAGGGCGGGGGGCTCCTACAATGAGCAGTTCTTC. It is translated as CASRAGGSYNEQFF.

CDR3 nucleotide sequence: TGTGCCACCCGCTGGGGGGCTAGCGGGTTCAATGAGCAGTTCTTC. This sequence encodes CATRWGASGFNEQFF. This sequence joins TRBV27 and TRBJ2-1; the match to TRBD2 covers 8 bases. In germline, CDR1 is MNHEY, CDR2 SMNVEV (reference sequence). This CDR3 is built from 15 residues. J gave up 6 bases and V 10 bases, and 14 bases lay outside the gene matches.

This clone was counted once. The gene calls are TRBV2 and TRBJ1-1; no firm D call. V was clipped by 4 bases and J by 2 bases, with 8 bases between them. CDR1 and CDR2 from the germline V gene are SNHLY and FYNNEI. This CDR3 has 13 amino acids. CDR3 sequence: CASSAEFNTEAFF. CDR3 DNA: TGTGCCAGCAGTGCGGAGTTTAACACTGAAGCTTTCTTT.

The chain combines TRBV7-2 with TRBJ2-2; D unclear. Germline V gene sequence: CDR1 SGHTA, CDR2 FQGNSA. V lost 2 bases and J lost 4, with 11 bases in between. The CDR3 totals 15 residues. The CDR3 bases are TGTGCCAGCAGCTTAAGGTCAGCGCCCACCGGGGAGCTGTTTTTT. Protein sequence: CASSLRSAPTGELFF.

The rearrangement uses TRBV29-1 and TRBJ2-7, with TRBD2 matching over 9 bases. The CDR3 consists of 13 residues. CDR1 is SQVTM and CDR2 is ANQGSEA in the germline V gene. The CDR3 reads CRRGGRRVYEQYF. The CDR3 DNA follows: TGCAGGCGGGGGGGGCGACGAGTCTACGAGCAGTACTTC.

This chain uses TRBV7-8 with TRBJ1-4; TRBD1 matches at 7 bases. This CDR3 comprises 13 residues. Germline loops: CDR1 SGHVS, CDR2 FQNEAQ. The ends lost 7 bases at V and 7 bases at J; junction bases unmatched: 6. The chain's CDR3 is CASTPGGVEKLFF. The CDR3 nucleotides read TGTGCCAGCACCCCAGGGGGTGTTGAAAAACTGTTTTTT.

The CDR3 loop is CASSLVPLLRYEQYF. CDR3 sequence (DNA): TGTGCCAGCAGCTTAGTACCCTTACTGAGGTACGAGCAGTACTTC. V and J are TRBV11-2 and TRBJ2-7; D remains ambiguous. In germline, CDR1 is SGHAT, CDR2 FQNNGV. The CDR3 consists of 15 residues. V lost 1 base, J lost 4 bases, and 14 bases lay in between.

The V and J genes are TRBV7-8 and TRBJ2-5; D is ambiguous. The V and J ends lost 2 bases and 5 bases respectively, with 9 bases between them. CDR3 size: 13 residues. Germline loops: CDR1 SGHVS, CDR2 FQNEAQ. Here the CDR3 reads CASSLFNVETQYF. The CDR3 DNA is TGTGCCAGCAGCTTATTTAATGTGGAGACCCAGTACTTC. Full variable domain (rest looked up from reference TRBV7-8 and TRBJ2-5): GAGVSQSPRYKVAKRGQDVALRCDPISGHVSLFWYQQALGQGPEFLTYFQNEAQLDKSGLPSDRFFAERPEGSVSTLKIQRTQQEDSAVYLCASSLFNVETQYFGPGTRLLVL.

A remark on this clone: The sample has other DNA sequences that encode this CDR3 too. The V and J genes are TRBV4-1 and TRBJ2-7; tentative D call: TRBD2 (6 bases). The V end was cut by 0 bases, the J end by 7 bases, with 22 bases between. The CDR3 has 17 amino acids. The germline CDR1 and CDR2 sequences are MGHRA and YSYEKL. The CDR3 spells CASSQDYMGDSRWEQYF. The CDR3 DNA reads as TGCGCCAGCAGCCAAGACTATATGGGGGACTCGAGGTGGGAGCAGTACTTC.

J is TRBJ1-1 and V is TRBV5-1, with a possible D match to TRBD1 (6 bases). Germline lookup yields CDR1 SGHRS and CDR2 YFSETQ. The CDR3 has 16 amino acids. Trimming left V 3 bases short and J 4 bases short, with 19 bases between. The CDR3 here is CASSSTSGVKATEAFF. The CDR3 nucleotides are TGCGCCAGCAGCTCGACTTCAGGGGTTAAGGCCACTGAAGCTTTCTTT.

J is TRBJ2-2 and V is TRBV6-5; the D gene is possibly TRBD1 (5 bases). The ends were cut back, 2 bases at V and 2 bases at J, with 6 bases in the middle. Per the germline V gene, CDR1 is MNHEY and CDR2 is SVGAGI. CDR3 length: 14 residues. This chain's CDR3 is CASSYGANTGELFF. The CDR3 nucleotides are TGTGCCAGCAGTTACGGGGCAAACACCGGGGAGCTGTTTTTT.

The CDR3, as DNA: TGCGCCAGCAGCTCCGAGACTAGTGGGAAGACCCAGTACTTC. Translation gives CASSSETSGKTQYF. The chain carries TRBV5-1 and TRBJ2-5; weak D call: TRBD2 (6 bases). Trimming left V 3 bases short and J 6 bases short, with 15 bases between. This CDR3 contains 14 residues. The germline V gene encodes CDR1 SGHRS and CDR2 YFSETQ. The variable domain in full, completed from reference TRBV5-1 and TRBJ2-5, reads KAGVTQTPRYLIKTRGQQVTLSCSPISGHRSVSWYQQTPGQGLQFLFEYFSETQRNKGNFPGRFSGRQFSNSRSEMNVSTLELGDSALYLCASSSETSGKTQYFGPGTRLLVL.

The chain couples TRBV6-5 to TRBJ2-5; the match to TRBD2 covers 11 bases. Germline CDR1 MNHEY, CDR2 SVGAGI. J gave up 3 bases and V 2 bases, and 5 bases lay outside the gene matches. The CDR3 is 16 residues long. The CDR3 spells CASSYTLGLAEETQYF. CDR3 DNA sequence: TGTGCCAGCAGTTACACCCTGGGACTAGCGGAAGAGACCCAGTACTTC.

The V call is TRBV7-8, the J call TRBJ2-2; D gene unclear. The length of the CDR3 is 13 residues. V was cut by 5 bases and J by 6 bases, with 10 bases left in between. Per germline, CDR1 SGHVS and CDR2 FQNEAQ. This chain's CDR3 is CASSAIISGELFF. The CDR3 DNA sequence: TGTGCCAGCAGCGCTATCATATCCGGGGAGCTGTTTTTT.

V usage is TRBV5-8 and J usage is TRBJ1-2, with unresolved D. Trimming removed 4 bases at V and 5 bases at J, with 3 bases between. Germline CDR1 and CDR2: SGHTS and YDEGEE. The CDR3 is made up of 10 amino acids. The CDR3 loop is CASSTYGYTF. For the CDR3, the DNA is TGTGCCAGCAGCACTTATGGCTACACCTTC.

The table lists this clone with a count of one. The rearrangement links TRBV4-1 to TRBJ2-1; possibly TRBD2 for D (6 bases). This CDR3 spans 15 amino acids. Germline-derived CDR1 and CDR2 are MGHRA and YSYEKL. Trimming removed 3 bases at V and 2 bases at J, with 11 bases between. The CDR3 protein is CASSHRLVTYNEQFF. The CDR3, as DNA: TGCGCCAGCAGCCATAGACTAGTTACCTACAATGAGCAGTTCTTC.

This clone appeared a single time. The chain links TRBV18 to TRBJ1-1; 7 nucleotides agree with TRBD1. Per germline, CDR1 KGHSH and CDR2 LQKENI. This CDR3 has 12 residues. With 8 bases clipped from V and 4 bases from J, the junction kept 4 bases outside the gene matches. CDR3 nucleotide sequence: TGTGCCAGCCACAGGGGACGCACTGAAGCTTTCTTT. This codes for CASHRGRTEAFF.

This chain links TRBV4-3 with TRBJ2-7, with 13 bases identical to TRBD2. After removal of 1 base from V and 5 bases from J, the junction contained 14 bases not matched to a gene. This CDR3 region has 19 residues. CDR1 is LGHNA and CDR2 is YSLEER in the germline V gene. CDR3: CASSQGGGPGLAGPHEQYF. As DNA, the CDR3 is TGCGCCAGCAGCCAAGGGGGGGGACCGGGACTAGCGGGGCCCCACGAGCAGTACTTC.

This clone appeared a single time. The rearrangement links TRBV19 to TRBJ2-2; TRBD2 agrees at 7 bases. The CDR3 consists of 14 residues. V was clipped by 6 bases and J by 6 bases; unmatched bases: 7. Germline lookup yields CDR1 LNHDA and CDR2 SQIVND (reference sequence). The CDR3 sequence is CASRKSGGAGELFF. In DNA form, the CDR3 reads TGTGCCAGTAGGAAATCTGGGGGGGCCGGGGAGCTGTTTTTT.

The chain is built from TRBV2 and TRBJ2-3, with 13 bases identical to TRBD2. The CDR3 extends over 15 amino acids. CDR1 is SNHLY and CDR2 is FYNNEI in the germline V gene. The V segment lost 2 bases and the J segment 7 bases; nucleotides outside the gene matches: 3. CDR3 sequence (DNA): TGTGCCAGCAGTGAAACCGGGACTAGCGGGAATACGCAGTATTTT. Translated, it gives CASSETGTSGNTQYF.

The chain uses TRBV7-3 and TRBJ2-5; D might be TRBD2 (5 bases). In germline, CDR1 is SGHTA, CDR2 FQGTGA. Trimming shortened V by 4 bases and J by 3 bases, and 12 bases separated the two germline ends. There are 14 residues in the CDR3. CDR3 bases: TGTGCCAGCAGCTATCTAGGGCGGGAAGAGACCCAGTACTTC. Protein product: CASSYLGREETQYF.